The 7 T cell receptor beta chains below all came from one sample that was sequenced in a study of cytomegalovirus exposure and HLA in healthy donors. TCRdb's table, derived via immunoSEQ multiplex PCR, lists solely in-frame clones and lacks some. The table has some 240,000 clones, around four fifths seen once; the top ten hold 5.5% to 6.5%. The sample was PBMCs. The origin of the receptors is a woman between 18 and 30 years old in good health and CMV-seronegative.

This clone was counted between two and nine times. The chain joins TRBV28 to TRBJ1-6; D not resolved. V was pared by 6 bases and J by 9 bases, with 12 bases between. Per germline, CDR1 MDHEN and CDR2 SYDVKM. There are 13 residues in the CDR3. CDR3 DNA: TGTGCCAGCAGAGCCCCCCCGATTTCACCCCTCCACTTT. Amino acids: CASRAPPISPLHF.

The CDR3 spells CASSPRDRANQPQHF. CDR3 coding DNA: TGTGCCAGCAGTCCCCGGGACAGGGCTAATCAGCCCCAGCATTTT. V usage is TRBV6-5 and J usage is TRBJ1-5; 9 nucleotides match TRBD1. The CDR3 runs to 15 residues. The J segment lost 4 bases and the V segment lost 5 bases, leaving 6 bases of the junction unmatched. Germline V lookup: CDR1 MNHEY, CDR2 SVGAGI.

The rearrangement uses TRBV27 and TRBJ2-5; a weak D match, TRBD2 (5 bases). Trimming pared 5 bases from V and 4 bases from J, leaving 20 bases between. From germline, CDR1 is MNHEY and CDR2 SMNVEV (reference sequence). This CDR3 comprises 16 residues. DNA for the CDR3: TGTGCCAGCAGTCCGGCCCCCGGGCGTGGAGGAGAGACCCAGTACTTC. Its translation: CASSPAPGRGGETQYF.

The J gene is TRBJ2-3, the V gene TRBV5-1; TRBD1 matches at 8 bases. CDR3 length: 16 residues. In germline, CDR1 is SGHRS, CDR2 YFSETQ. With V trimmed by 0 bases and J by 2 bases, 5 bases remained unmatched. The CDR3 loop is CASSLEGQASTDTQYF. The CDR3 DNA reads as TGCGCCAGCAGCTTGGAGGGACAGGCGTCCACAGATACGCAGTATTTT.

A few counts support this clone. The J gene is TRBJ1-5, the V gene TRBV19, with unresolved D. Trimming removed 9 bases at V and 1 base at J, with 13 bases between. The germline V gene encodes CDR1 LNHDA and CDR2 SQIVND (reference sequence). The CDR3 has 14 amino acids. The CDR3 DNA sequence: TGTGCCAGCCGGGCCCTAGGGAGCAATCAGCCCCAGCATTTT. The encoded protein is CASRALGSNQPQHF.

The chain links TRBV12-5 to TRBJ2-5; possible D gene TRBD1, 5 bases. This CDR3 is built from 14 residues. From germline, CDR1 is LGHNT and CDR2 FRNRAP. V lost 5 bases, J lost 6 bases, and 16 bases lay in between. CDR3 DNA sequence: TGTGCTAGTGGTCCCGGTGACAGCCGGAAGACCCAGTACTTC. Translation gives CASGPGDSRKTQYF.

The chain combines TRBV5-1 with TRBJ2-3; D is perhaps TRBD1 or TRBD2 (6 bases each). Between the trimmed V and J ends, which lost 4 bases and 4 bases, there was a span of 16 bases. Germline V gene lookup returns CDR1 SGHRS and CDR2 YFSETQ. This CDR3 spans 15 amino acids. The CDR3 is CASSDGGGRPDTQYF. The CDR3 nucleotides read TGCGCCAGCAGCGATGGAGGGGGTCGCCCAGATACGCAGTATTTT.